The following is a T cell receptor (beta chain) sequence with its context. The data are from a study of T cell responses to AZD1222 COVID-19 vaccine. The CDR3 totals 13 residues. After removal of 1 base from V and 5 bases from J, the junction contained 2 bases not matched to a gene. CDR1 is PRHDT, CDR2 FYEKMQ, per germline (reference sequence). Generated by immunoSEQ multiplex PCR, the TCRdb table keeps only in-frame clones and is missing some. Here the sample spans 150,000 to 180,000 clones, 88% being singletons. This TCR came from an adult in good health. The J gene is TRBJ2-7, the V gene TRBV13; 7 bases agree with TRBD1. Source: peripheral blood, taken on day 0 of AZD1222 vaccination. The CDR3 DNA follows: TGTGCCAGCAGCTTAGAGGGGGCCCACGAGCAGTACTTC. This gives the protein CASSLEGAHEQYF.